This T cell receptor (beta chain) was captured by sequencing in a study of siplizumab effects on memory and regulatory T cells. Findings and limits, study-wide: Unstimulated naive T cells seemed to show more diversity than memory cells did, and they also seemed to be among the major contributors to the alloresponse. Significant reduction of alloreactive sequences traceable to unstimulated CD4+ memory cells was observed with siplizumab.

A few pairs of donors had their unstimulated naive, memory, effector memory and TEMRA subsets sequenced. Points on this clone: Its matching antigen is unknown.

This CDR3 contains 14 residues. V lost 7 bases, J lost 2 bases, and 5 bases stayed unmatched. Per the germline V gene, CDR1 is SNHLY and CDR2 is FYNNEI. The protocol was immunoSEQ multiplex PCR, while the TCRdb copy is restricted to in-frame clones and leaves out a portion. The sample has tens of thousands of clones, roughly 96% seen once; the top ten hold 0.03% to 0.035%. The sequencing sample was made of naive CD4+ T cells sorted from blood. This TCR derives from a human donor in good health. The rearrangement links TRBV2 to TRBJ2-1; 7 bases are shared with TRBD2. The CDR3 loop is CASKETSPYNEQFF. CDR3 in DNA: TGTGCCAGCAAGGAGACTAGCCCCTACAATGAGCAGTTCTTC.